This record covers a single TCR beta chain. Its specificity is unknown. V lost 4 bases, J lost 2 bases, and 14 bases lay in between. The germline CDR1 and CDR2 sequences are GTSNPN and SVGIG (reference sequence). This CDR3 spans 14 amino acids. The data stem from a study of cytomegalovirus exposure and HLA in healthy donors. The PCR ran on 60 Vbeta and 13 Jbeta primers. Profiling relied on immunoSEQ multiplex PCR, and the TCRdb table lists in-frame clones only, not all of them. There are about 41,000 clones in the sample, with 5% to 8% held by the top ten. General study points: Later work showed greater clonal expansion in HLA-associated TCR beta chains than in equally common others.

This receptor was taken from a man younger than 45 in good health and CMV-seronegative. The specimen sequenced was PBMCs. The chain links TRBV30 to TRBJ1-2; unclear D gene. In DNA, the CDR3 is TGTGCCTGGACCAAACCGGGTTACAACTATGGCTACACCTTC. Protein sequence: CAWTKPGYNYGYTF.